These 23 T cell receptor beta chains came from one sample sequenced in a study of blood T cell repertoires in COVID-19. Some clones are missing from TCRdb's copy, which holds only in-frame ones; the method was immunoSEQ multiplex PCR. Here the sample spans some 460,000 clones, approximately 90% being singletons. Sequenced: peripheral blood. All receptors come from a woman in her thirties with acute or convalescent COVID-19.

This clone is a singleton in its sample. The chain employs TRBV24-1 and TRBJ2-7; the match to TRBD1 covers 12 bases. The trim removed 7 bases at V and 1 base at J, leaving 4 bases unmatched. CDR3 length equals 15 residues. Germline CDR1 is KGHDR and CDR2 is SFDVKD. CDR3 DNA: TGTGCCACCAGGTTGGGACAGGGGGCTTCCTACGAGCAGTACTTC. Its translation: CATRLGQGASYEQYF.

The chain employs TRBV9 and TRBJ2-1, with 11 bases aligning to TRBD2. The CDR3 consists of 17 residues. Trimming cost V 3 bases and J 7 bases; bases outside gene matches: 12. From germline, CDR1 is SGDLS and CDR2 YYNGEE. CDR3 nucleotides: TGTGCCAGCAGCGATGAATATAGCGGGGGGGAGGTGAATGAGCAGTTCTTC. As protein: CASSDEYSGGEVNEQFF. The full variable domain, rest sourced from reference TRBV9 and TRBJ2-1, is DSGVTQTPKHLITATGQRVTLRCSPRSGDLSVYWYQQSLDQGLQFLIQYYNGEERAKGNILERFSAQQFPDLHSELNLSSLELGDSALYFCASSDEYSGGEVNEQFFGPGTRLTVL.

The CDR3 DNA sequence: TGCGCCAGCAGCTTGGTGGGACAGGGGGCCGAGCAGTACTTC. Protein: CASSLVGQGAEQYF. The chain joins TRBV5-1 to TRBJ2-7; the match to TRBD1 covers 12 bases. This CDR3 comprises 14 residues. CDR1 and CDR2 (germline): SGHRS, YFSETQ. Germline trimming cut 0 bases from V and 6 bases from J; bases unmatched to any gene: 1.

The J gene is TRBJ2-7, the V gene TRBV2; weak D call: TRBD1 (6 bases). V lost 6 bases and J lost 0, with 12 bases in between. This CDR3 spans 14 amino acids. Germline V CDR1 and CDR2: SNHLY, FYNNEI. The CDR3, as DNA: TGTGCCAGCAGAAGGGACACACACTCCTACGAGCAGTACTTC. As protein: CASRRDTHSYEQYF.

This sequence joins TRBV24-1 and TRBJ2-5; 9 nucleotides align to TRBD1. The V gene's germline CDR1 is KGHDR and CDR2 SFDVKD. V gave up 10 bases and J gave up 4 bases; unmatched junction bases: 6. CDR3 length equals 13 residues. CDR3 nucleotide sequence: TGTGCCACGACAGGGGGGGCGGGAGAGACCCAGTACTTC. Encoded protein: CATTGGAGETQYF.

This chain links TRBV2 with TRBJ2-5; the match to TRBD1 covers 10 bases. Trimming removed 11 bases from V and 5 bases from J; junction bases left unmatched: 8. Germline CDR1 reads SNHLY; CDR2 reads FYNNEI. This CDR3 contains 13 residues. The CDR3 loop is CASTGGWSETQYF. CDR3 nucleotides: TGTGCCTCGACAGGGGGCTGGTCGGAGACCCAGTACTTC.

V and J are TRBV7-8 and TRBJ2-5; no definite D call. Trimming took off 3 bases at V and 3 bases at J, with 17 bases between the two ends. The CDR3 runs to 16 residues. Germline CDR1 and CDR2: SGHVS and FQNEAQ. The CDR3 region has the DNA TGTGCCAGCAGCTTCACCTCCCTGGAGCGAAAAGAGACCCAGTACTTC. This codes for CASSFTSLERKETQYF.

This chain links TRBV3-1 (or the pseudogene TRBV3-2) with TRBJ1-5, with D possibly TRBD1 on 6 matching bases. CDR3 length: 16 residues. Trimming pared 3 bases from V and 1 base from J, leaving 13 bases between. Germline CDR1 and CDR2: LGHDT and YNNKEL (reference sequence). The DNA for the CDR3 is TGTGCCAGCAGCCATCAGGGGTTAGGGAGCAATCAGCCCCAGCATTTT. It yields the protein CASSHQGLGSNQPQHF.

This chain joins TRBV6-6 and TRBJ2-1; 10 nucleotides agree with TRBD1. CDR1 and CDR2 (germline): MNHNY, SVGAGI (reference sequence). The ends lost 7 bases at V and 7 bases at J; junction bases unmatched: 4. The CDR3 is 13 residues long. The CDR3 nucleotides read TGTGCCAGCACGACAGGGGGCATGAATGAGCAGTTCTTC. Translated, it gives CASTTGGMNEQFF.

The V call is TRBV5-4, the J call TRBJ2-7, with TRBD2 as a possible D gene (6 bases). Germline V gene sequence: CDR1 SGHNT, CDR2 YYREEE (reference sequence). The CDR3 loop spans 14 amino acids. V lost 4 bases to trimming and J lost 2 bases, with 13 bases between them. The CDR3: CASSQGLATYEQYF. DNA of the CDR3: TGTGCCAGCAGCCAGGGACTGGCTACCTACGAGCAGTACTTC.

The chain recombines TRBV27 with TRBJ1-2; maybe TRBD1 (6 bases). CDR1 and CDR2 (germline): MNHEY, SMNVEV (reference sequence). The V gene lost 5 bases and the J gene lost 10 bases, with 17 bases spanning the gap. The CDR3 totals 13 residues. CDR3 region: CASSPRGLASYTF. In nucleotides, the CDR3 is TGTGCCAGCAGTCCCAGGGGTTTGGCTTCCTACACCTTC.

This chain links TRBV4-1 with TRBJ2-5; TRBD1 might be the D (6 bases). The length of the CDR3 is 15 residues. V lost 1 base, J lost 2 bases, and 11 bases lay in between. Germline-derived CDR1 and CDR2 are MGHRA and YSYEKL. The CDR3: CASSQVGAGQETQYF. In DNA form, the CDR3 reads TGCGCCAGCAGCCAAGTGGGGGCCGGGCAAGAGACCCAGTACTTC.

The CDR3 sequence is CASSLGQVGEQYF. DNA for the CDR3: TGTGCCAGCAGTTTAGGTCAGGTGGGCGAGCAGTACTTC. The chain employs TRBV12-3 or TRBV12-4 and TRBJ2-7; D ambiguous. The V gene lost 1 base and the J gene lost 6 bases, with 10 bases spanning the gap. The length of the CDR3 is 13 residues.

The V call is TRBV12-3 or TRBV12-4, the J call TRBJ1-1; TRBD1 matches 7 bases. CDR3 length: 13 amino acids. Germline trimming cut 8 bases from V and 0 bases from J; bases unmatched to any gene: 3. The CDR3 loop reads CASSGQMNTEAFF. The CDR3 DNA sequence: TGTGCCAGCTCGGGACAGATGAACACTGAAGCTTTCTTT.

The chain combines TRBV24-1 with TRBJ2-1; 14 nucleotides agree with TRBD2. There are 17 residues in the CDR3. V trimming: 7 bases; J trimming: 10 bases; junction bases outside the gene matches: 14. Germline V gene lookup returns CDR1 KGHDR and CDR2 SFDVKD. CDR3 protein: CATSSGTSGGNRGEQFF. CDR3 in DNA: TGTGCCACCAGCTCCGGGACTAGCGGGGGAAATCGAGGAGAGCAGTTCTTC.

The V gene is TRBV30, the J gene TRBJ1-2; D remains ambiguous. Germline CDR1 and CDR2: GTSNPN and SVGIG (reference sequence). Trimming cost V 3 bases and J 8 bases, with 13 bases left between them. The CDR3 is made up of 12 amino acids. CDR3 residues: CAWSPTRSGYTF. The CDR3 DNA sequence: TGTGCCTGGAGCCCGACGAGGAGCGGCTACACCTTC.

This clone was detected only a few times. The chain uses TRBV4-1 and TRBJ1-4; the D gene is possibly TRBD1 (6 bases). The CDR3 sequence is 18 residues long. CDR1 and CDR2 (germline): MGHRA, YSYEKL. Trimming pared 3 bases from V and 1 base from J, leaving 18 bases between. The CDR3 DNA is TGCGCCAGCAGCCAGTATACAGGGCCGGGAGGAACTAATGAAAAACTGTTTTTT. Protein: CASSQYTGPGGTNEKLFF.

This chain connects TRBV3-1 (or the pseudogene TRBV3-2) to TRBJ1-1; D is unresolved. V was pared by 5 bases and J by 1 base, with 17 bases between. Per germline, CDR1 LGHDT and CDR2 YNNKEL (reference sequence). This CDR3 region has 16 residues. The CDR3 reads CASSFVRVTQNTEAFF. For the CDR3, the DNA is TGTGCCAGCAGCTTCGTACGGGTCACCCAGAACACTGAAGCTTTCTTT.

This clone was recorded a few times. V is TRBV18 and J is TRBJ2-7, with 9 bases identical to TRBD1. The ends lost 5 bases at V and 4 bases at J; junction bases unmatched: 6. The CDR3 contains 14 residues. Germline lookup yields CDR1 KGHSH and CDR2 LQKENI. CDR3 protein: CASSKDRGNYEQYF. In DNA form, the CDR3 reads TGTGCCAGCTCAAAAGACAGGGGGAATTACGAGCAGTACTTC. The variable domain in full, completed from reference TRBV18 and TRBJ2-7, reads NAGVMQNPRHLVRRRGQEARLRCSPMKGHSHVYWYRQLPEEGLKFMVYLQKENIIDESGMPKERFSAEFPKEGPSILRIQQVVRGDSAAYFCASSKDRGNYEQYFGPGTRLTVT.

The V call is TRBV11-2, the J call TRBJ2-2; TRBD1 matches 7 bases. Germline V gene sequence: CDR1 SGHAT, CDR2 FQNNGV. The CDR3 runs to 16 residues. V was pared by 8 bases and J by 1 base, with 10 bases of the junction left unmatched. CDR3 loop: CASPNKGAKNTGELFF. As DNA, the CDR3 is TGTGCCAGCCCCAATAAGGGGGCTAAGAACACCGGGGAGCTGTTTTTT.

This sequence joins TRBV13 and TRBJ1-3, with D perhaps matching TRBD1 (6 bases). CDR3 length equals 16 residues. V lost 2 bases and J lost 0, with 11 bases in between. The germline CDR1 and CDR2 sequences are PRHDT and FYEKMQ (reference sequence). In nucleotides, the CDR3 is TGTGCCAGCAGCTTATCCAGGGGACACTCTGGAAACACCATATATTTT. It specifies CASSLSRGHSGNTIYF.

This chain connects TRBV24-1 to TRBJ1-3; the D is unclear. Germline V gives CDR1 KGHDR, CDR2 SFDVKD. This CDR3 is built from 12 residues. Trimming pared 4 bases from V and 2 bases from J, leaving 2 bases between. The CDR3 spells CATSDAGNTIYF. In nucleotides, the CDR3 is TGTGCCACCAGTGACGCTGGAAACACCATATATTTT.

V and J are TRBV5-6 and TRBJ1-3; maybe TRBD1 (5 bases). V lost 2 bases and J lost 2, with 11 bases in between. CDR1 is SGHDT, CDR2 YYEEEE, per germline. CDR3 length equals 15 residues. In DNA form, the CDR3 reads TGTGCCAGCAGCTTTGCGGGGGTAACTGGAAACACCATATATTTT. Protein product: CASSFAGVTGNTIYF. Drawing the rest from reference TRBV5-6 and TRBJ1-3, the complete variable domain is DAGVTQSPTHLIKTRGQQVTLRCSPKSGHDTVSWYQQALGQGPQFIFQYYEEEERQRGNFPDRFSGHQFPNYSSELNVNALLLGDSALYLCASSFAGVTGNTIYFGEGSWLTVV.